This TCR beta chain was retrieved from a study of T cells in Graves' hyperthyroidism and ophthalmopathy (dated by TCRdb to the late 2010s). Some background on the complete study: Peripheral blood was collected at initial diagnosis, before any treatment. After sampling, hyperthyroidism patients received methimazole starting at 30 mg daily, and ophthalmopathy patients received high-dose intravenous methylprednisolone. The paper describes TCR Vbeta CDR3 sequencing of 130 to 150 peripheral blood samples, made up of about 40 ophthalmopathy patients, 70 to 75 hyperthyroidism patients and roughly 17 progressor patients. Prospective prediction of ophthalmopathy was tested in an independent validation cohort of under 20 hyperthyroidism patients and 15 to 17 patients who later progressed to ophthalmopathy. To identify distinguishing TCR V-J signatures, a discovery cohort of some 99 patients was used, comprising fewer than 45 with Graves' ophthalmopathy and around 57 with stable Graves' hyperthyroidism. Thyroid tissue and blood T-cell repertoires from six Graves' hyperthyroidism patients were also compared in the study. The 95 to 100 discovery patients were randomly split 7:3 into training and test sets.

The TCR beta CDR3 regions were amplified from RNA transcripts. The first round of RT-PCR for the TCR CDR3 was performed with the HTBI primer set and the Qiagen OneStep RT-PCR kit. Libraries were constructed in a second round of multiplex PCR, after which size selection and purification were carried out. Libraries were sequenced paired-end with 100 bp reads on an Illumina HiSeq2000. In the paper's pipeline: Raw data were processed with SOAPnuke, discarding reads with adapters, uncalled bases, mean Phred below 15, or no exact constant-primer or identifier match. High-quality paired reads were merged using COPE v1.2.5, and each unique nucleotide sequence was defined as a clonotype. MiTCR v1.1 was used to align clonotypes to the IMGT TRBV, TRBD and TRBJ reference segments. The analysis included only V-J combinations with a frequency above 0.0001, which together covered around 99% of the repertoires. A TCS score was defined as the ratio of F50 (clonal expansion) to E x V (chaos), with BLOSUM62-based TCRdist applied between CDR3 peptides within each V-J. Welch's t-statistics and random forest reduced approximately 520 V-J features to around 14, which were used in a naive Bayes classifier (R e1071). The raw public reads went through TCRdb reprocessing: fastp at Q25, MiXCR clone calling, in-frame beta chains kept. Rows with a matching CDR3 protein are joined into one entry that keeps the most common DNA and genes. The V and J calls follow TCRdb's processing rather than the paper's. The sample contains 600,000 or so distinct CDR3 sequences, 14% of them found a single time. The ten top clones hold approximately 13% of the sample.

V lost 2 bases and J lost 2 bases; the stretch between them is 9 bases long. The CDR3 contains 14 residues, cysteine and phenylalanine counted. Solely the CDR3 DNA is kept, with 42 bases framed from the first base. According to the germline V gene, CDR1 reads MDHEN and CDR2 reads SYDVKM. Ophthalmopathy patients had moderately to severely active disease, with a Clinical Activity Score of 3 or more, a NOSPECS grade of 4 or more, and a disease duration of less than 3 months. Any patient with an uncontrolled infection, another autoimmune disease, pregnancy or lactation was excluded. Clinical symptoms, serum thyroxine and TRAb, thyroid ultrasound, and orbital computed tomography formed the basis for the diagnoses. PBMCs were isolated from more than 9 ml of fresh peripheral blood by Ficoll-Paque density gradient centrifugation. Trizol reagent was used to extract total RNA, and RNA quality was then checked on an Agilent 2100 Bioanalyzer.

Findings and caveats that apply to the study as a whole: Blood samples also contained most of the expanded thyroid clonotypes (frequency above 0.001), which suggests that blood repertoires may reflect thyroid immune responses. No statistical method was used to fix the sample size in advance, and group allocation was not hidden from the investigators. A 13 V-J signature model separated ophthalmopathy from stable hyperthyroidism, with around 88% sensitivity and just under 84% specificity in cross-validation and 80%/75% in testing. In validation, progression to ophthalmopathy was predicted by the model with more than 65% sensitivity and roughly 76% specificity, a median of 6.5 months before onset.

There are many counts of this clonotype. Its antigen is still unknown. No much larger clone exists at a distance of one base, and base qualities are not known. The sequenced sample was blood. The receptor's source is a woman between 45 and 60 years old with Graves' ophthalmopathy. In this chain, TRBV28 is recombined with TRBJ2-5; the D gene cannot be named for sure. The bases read TGTGCCAGCAGTTTACGGCAGTTACAAGAGACCCAGTACTTC. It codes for CASSLRQLQETQYF.